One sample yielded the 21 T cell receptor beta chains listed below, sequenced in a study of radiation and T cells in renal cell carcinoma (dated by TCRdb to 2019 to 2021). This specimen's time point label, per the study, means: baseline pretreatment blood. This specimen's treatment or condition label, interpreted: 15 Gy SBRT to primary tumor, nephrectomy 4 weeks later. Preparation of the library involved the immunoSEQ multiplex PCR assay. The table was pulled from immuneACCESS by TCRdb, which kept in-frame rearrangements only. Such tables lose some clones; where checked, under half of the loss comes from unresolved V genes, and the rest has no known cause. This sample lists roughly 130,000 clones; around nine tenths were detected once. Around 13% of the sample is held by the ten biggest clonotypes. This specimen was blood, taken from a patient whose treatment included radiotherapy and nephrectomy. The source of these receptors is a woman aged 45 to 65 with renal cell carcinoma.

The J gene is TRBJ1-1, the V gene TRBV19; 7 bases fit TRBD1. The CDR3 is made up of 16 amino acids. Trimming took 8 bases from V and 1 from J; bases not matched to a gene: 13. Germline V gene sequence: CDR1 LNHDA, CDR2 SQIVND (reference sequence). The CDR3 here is CASRQGFLGENTEAFF. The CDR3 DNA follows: TGTGCCAGTCGACAGGGCTTCCTCGGGGAGAACACTGAAGCTTTCTTT.

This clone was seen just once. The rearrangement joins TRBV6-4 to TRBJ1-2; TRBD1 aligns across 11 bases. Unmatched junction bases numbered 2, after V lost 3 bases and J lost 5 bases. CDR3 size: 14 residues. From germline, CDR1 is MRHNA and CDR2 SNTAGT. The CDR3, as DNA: TGTGCCAGCAGTGATGGGACAGGGGGATATGGCTACACCTTC. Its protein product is CASSDGTGGYGYTF.

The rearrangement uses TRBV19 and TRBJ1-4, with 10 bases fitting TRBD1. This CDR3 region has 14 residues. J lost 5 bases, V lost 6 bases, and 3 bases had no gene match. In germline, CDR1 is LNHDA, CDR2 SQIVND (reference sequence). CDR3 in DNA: TGTGCCAGTAGGGGGACAGGGGAGAATGAAAAACTGTTTTTT. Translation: CASRGTGENEKLFF. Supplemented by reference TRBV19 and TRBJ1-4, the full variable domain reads DGGITQSPKYLFRKEGQNVTLSCEQNLNHDAMYWYRQDPGQGLRLIYYSQIVNDFQKGDIAEGYSVSREKKESFPLTVTSAQKNPTAFYLCASRGTGENEKLFFGSGTQLSVL.

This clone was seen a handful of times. In nucleotides, the CDR3 is TGTGCCAGCAGCTTGGGTCGTCATGGGGCGGGGTCTGGGGCCAACGTCCTGACTTTC. As protein: CASSLGRHGAGSGANVLTF. V and J are TRBV11-1 and TRBJ2-6, with D possibly TRBD2 on 6 matching bases. The CDR3 is 19 amino acids. V was trimmed by 3 bases and J by 1 base, leaving 19 bases between them. The germline CDR1 and CDR2 sequences are SGHAT and FQDESV (reference sequence).

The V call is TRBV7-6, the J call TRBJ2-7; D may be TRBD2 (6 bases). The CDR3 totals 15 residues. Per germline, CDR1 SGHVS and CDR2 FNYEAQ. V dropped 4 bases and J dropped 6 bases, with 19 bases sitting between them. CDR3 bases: TGTGCCAGCAGCTCTACCGGGGGAGACTCGGGCGAGCAGTACTTC. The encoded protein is CASSSTGGDSGEQYF.

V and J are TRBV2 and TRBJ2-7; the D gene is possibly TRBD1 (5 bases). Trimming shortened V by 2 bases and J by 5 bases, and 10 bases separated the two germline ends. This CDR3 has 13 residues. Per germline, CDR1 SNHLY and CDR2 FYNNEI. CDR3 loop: CASSEQGGHEQYF. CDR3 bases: TGTGCCAGCAGTGAACAGGGTGGCCACGAGCAGTACTTC.

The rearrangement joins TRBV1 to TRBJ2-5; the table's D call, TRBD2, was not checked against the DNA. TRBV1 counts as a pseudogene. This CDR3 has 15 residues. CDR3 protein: CTSSSETYPGETQYF. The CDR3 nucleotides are TGCACCAGCAGCTCGGAGACTTACCCCGGAGAGACCCAGTACTTC.

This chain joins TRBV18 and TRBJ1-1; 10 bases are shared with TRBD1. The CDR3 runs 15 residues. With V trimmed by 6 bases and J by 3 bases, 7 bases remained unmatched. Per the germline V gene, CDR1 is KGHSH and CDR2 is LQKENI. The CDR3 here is CASSLRGTGDTEAFF. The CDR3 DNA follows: TGTGCCAGCTCCCTCAGGGGGACAGGGGACACTGAAGCTTTCTTT.

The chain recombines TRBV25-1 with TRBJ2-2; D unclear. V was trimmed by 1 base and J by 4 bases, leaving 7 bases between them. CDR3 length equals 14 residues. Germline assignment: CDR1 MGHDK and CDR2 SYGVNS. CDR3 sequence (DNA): TGTGCCAGCAGTGAATTCCCCAGCACCGGGGAGCTGTTTTTT. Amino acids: CASSEFPSTGELFF.

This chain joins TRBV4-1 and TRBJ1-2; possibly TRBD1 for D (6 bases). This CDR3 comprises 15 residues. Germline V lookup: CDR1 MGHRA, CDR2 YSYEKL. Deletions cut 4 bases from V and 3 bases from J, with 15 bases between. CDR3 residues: CASSLQDRAYYGYTF. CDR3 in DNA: TGCGCCAGCAGCCTACAGGACAGAGCATACTATGGCTACACCTTC.

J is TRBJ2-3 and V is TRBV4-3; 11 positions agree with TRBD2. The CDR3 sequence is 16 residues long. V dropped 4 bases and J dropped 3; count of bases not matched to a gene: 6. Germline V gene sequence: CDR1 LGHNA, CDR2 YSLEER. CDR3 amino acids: CASSLLLAGATDTQYF. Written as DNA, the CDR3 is TGCGCCAGCAGCCTATTACTAGCGGGGGCGACAGATACGCAGTATTTT.

The CDR3 sequence is CASRVMNTEAFF. CDR3 nucleotides: TGTGCCAGCAGGGTCATGAACACTGAAGCTTTCTTT. The genes are TRBV28 and TRBJ1-1; D not resolved. This CDR3 is 12 amino acids long. Germline CDR1 and CDR2: MDHEN and SYDVKM. V was cut by 6 bases and J by 0 bases, with 5 bases left in between.

The CDR3 DNA reads TGCAGCGTTGAGGCCGGGCGTCCGATGCAGTATTTT. It codes for CSVEAGRPMQYF. This chain connects TRBV29-1 to TRBJ2-3, with D hard to call. The CDR3 has 12 residues. Germline values: CDR1 SQVTM, CDR2 ANQGSEA. The V and J ends lost 3 bases and 11 bases respectively, with 15 bases between them.

The CDR3 here is CASSPVGAPNQPQHF. For the CDR3, the DNA is TGTGCCAGTAGCCCCGTAGGGGCTCCCAATCAGCCCCAGCATTTT. The genes are TRBV19 and TRBJ1-5; possibly TRBD1 for D (5 bases). The CDR3 is made up of 15 amino acids. V was shortened by 6 bases and J by 3 bases, with 15 bases between the two germline ends. CDR1 and CDR2 from the germline V gene are LNHDA and SQIVND (reference sequence).

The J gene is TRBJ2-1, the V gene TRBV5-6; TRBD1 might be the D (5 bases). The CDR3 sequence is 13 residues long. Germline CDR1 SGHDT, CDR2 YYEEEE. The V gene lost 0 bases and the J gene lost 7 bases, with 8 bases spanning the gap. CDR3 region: CASSLVRGNEQFF. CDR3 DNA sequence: TGTGCCAGCAGCTTGGTAAGGGGAAATGAGCAGTTCTTC.

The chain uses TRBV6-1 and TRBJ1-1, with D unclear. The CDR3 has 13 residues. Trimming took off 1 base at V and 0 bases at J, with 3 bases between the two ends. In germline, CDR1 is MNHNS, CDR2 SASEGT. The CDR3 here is CASSEVMNTEAFF. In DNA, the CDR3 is TGTGCCAGCAGTGAAGTTATGAACACTGAAGCTTTCTTT.

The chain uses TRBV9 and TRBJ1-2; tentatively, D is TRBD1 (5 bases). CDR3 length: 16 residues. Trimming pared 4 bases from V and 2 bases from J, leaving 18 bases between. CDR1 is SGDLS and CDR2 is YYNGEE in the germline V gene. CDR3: CASSLRATVTNYGYTF. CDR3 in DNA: TGTGCCAGCAGCCTCAGGGCCACCGTAACCAACTATGGCTACACCTTC.

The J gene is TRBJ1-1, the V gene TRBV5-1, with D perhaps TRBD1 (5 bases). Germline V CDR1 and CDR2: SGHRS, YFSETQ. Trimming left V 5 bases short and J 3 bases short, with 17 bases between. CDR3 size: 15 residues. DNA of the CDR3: TGCGCCAGCAGTTCCTTGGGCCTGGGGGACACTGAAGCTTTCTTT. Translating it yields CASSSLGLGDTEAFF.

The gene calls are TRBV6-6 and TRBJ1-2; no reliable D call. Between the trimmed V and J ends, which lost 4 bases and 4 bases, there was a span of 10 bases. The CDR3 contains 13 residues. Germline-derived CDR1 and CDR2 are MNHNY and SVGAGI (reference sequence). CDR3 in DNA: TGTGCCAGCAGTTTTGGGGAGGCCTATGGCTACACCTTC. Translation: CASSFGEAYGYTF.

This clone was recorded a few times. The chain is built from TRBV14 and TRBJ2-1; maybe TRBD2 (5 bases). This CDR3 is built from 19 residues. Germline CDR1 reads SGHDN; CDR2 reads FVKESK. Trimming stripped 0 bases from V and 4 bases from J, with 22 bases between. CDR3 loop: CASSQDDRDPRSTYNEQFF. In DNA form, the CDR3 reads TGTGCCAGCAGCCAAGACGACCGGGATCCGAGGTCGACTTACAATGAGCAGTTCTTC.

The CDR3 is CAISESPQGMAEAFF. Here the CDR3 DNA reads TGTGCCATCAGTGAATCTCCTCAGGGGATGGCTGAAGCTTTCTTT. This chain joins TRBV10-3 and TRBJ1-1; D might be TRBD1 (6 bases). This CDR3 region has 15 residues. Trimming took 3 bases from V and 6 from J, leaving 17 bases between them. The germline V gene has CDR1 ENHRY and CDR2 SYGVKD.